The clone carrying this T cell receptor beta chain was observed at least ten times. CDR3 size: 15 residues. Germline values: CDR1 LNHNV, CDR2 YYDKDF (reference sequence). Trimming took 0 bases from V and 5 from J, leaving 11 bases between them. Assay execution proceeded at the deep level. It was across several immunoSEQ plates that each subset's genomic DNA was evenly split. Clones were sequenced by immunoSEQ multiplex PCR, and TCRdb holds only the in-frame ones, with some missing. Here the sample spans about 470,000 clones, 70% to 80% being singletons. This sample stems from a study of shared clonotypes between healthy human individuals. Overall study context: Donors were two women and a few men aged 18 to 49.

Sequenced input: PBMCs. The sequence came from a woman aged 40 to 50 in good health. Some clones in this sample may be carry-over from other donors' samples. The chain uses TRBV15 and TRBJ2-1; D unresolved. The CDR3 here is CATSRDFPRHNEQFF. The CDR3 region has the DNA TGTGCCACCAGCAGAGATTTTCCGCGGCACAATGAGCAGTTCTTC.